This T cell receptor (beta chain) was profiled in a study of post-analysis software for immune sequencing data (dated by TCRdb to between 2015 and 2016). About the full investigation: Disease courses on record covered relapsing-remitting, secondary progressive and progressive-relapsing multiple sclerosis, though some patients had no subtype annotation. The patient repertoires were compared against approximately twelve previously published healthy control repertoires obtained from donors aged roughly 6 to 25 years. A subset of samples was prepared in parallel using single-end sample barcoding, then pooled and co-amplified after Illumina adapter ligation.

This clonotype was found a few times. Its binding antigen is unknown. Within one base of it there is no much larger clone, and no base qualities were kept. From the germline V gene, CDR1 is MNHNS and CDR2 is SASEGT. Trimming takes 6 bases off V and 2 bases off J; junction bases not matched to a gene: 10. The CDR3 contains 16 residues, cysteine and phenylalanine counted. The CDR3 DNA has 48 bases and is translated from base 1. TCR beta repertoires were profiled from peripheral blood of 13 young patients with multiple sclerosis to demonstrate the VDJtools post-analysis software. The multiple sclerosis patients were children and adolescents between roughly 6 and 16 years of age. Results the study describes overall, beyond this receptor: Direct clustering with F measure revealed strong co-clustering of samples prepared in the same batch, which led to a batch-effect correction. Normalized Chao1 diversity was significantly lower in multiple sclerosis patients than controls, suggesting substantial peripheral T-cell clonal expansion. The control group was slightly older than the multiple sclerosis patient group. Patients showed significantly higher frequencies than controls for a few TRBV segments, among them TRBV5-6, TRBV5-1 and TRBV20-1.

Library generation was performed with PCR. Sequencing was carried out with an Illumina HiSeq 2500. To reduce PCR and sequencing biases, unique molecular identifiers were incorporated into the TCR beta cDNA libraries. Some 500,000 cDNA molecules were obtained for every 1 to 10 million input T cells, so each molecule roughly corresponded to one T cell. The patient libraries were prepared and sequenced using the same protocol as the earlier healthy control dataset. Samples belonging to the same batch were prepared together, multiplexed and sequenced on a shared HiSeq lane. Regarding the original processing steps: MIGEC was used to process the raw barcoded reads, and molecular identifier groups with only a single read were discarded before consensus assembly and CDR3 extraction. Clonotype tables were post-analysed with VDJtools, and diversity was normalized by down-sampling all datasets to the smallest sample size. In repertoire overlap clustering, CDR3 amino acid sequences, but not nucleotide sequences, were matched to correct batch-related cross-sample contamination. The public reads were reanalyzed by TCRdb: fastp trimming at Q25, MiXCR alignment, in-frame beta chains only. Rows matching on CDR3 protein sequence are summarized as one entry with the most common DNA and genes. TCRdb's processing, not the study's, gives the V and J calls here. In all, the sample holds almost 700,000 distinct CDR3 sequences, and 55% to 60% of those were seen once. The ten largest clones take up about 11% of the sample.

Material for sequencing was blood. The sequence came from a girl aged 2 to 9 with multiple sclerosis. The rearrangement combines TRBV6-1 with TRBJ2-7; 10 nucleotides in the junction match TRBD2. The CDR3 reads as follows: CASSPLRTSGTYEQYF. The bases read TGTGCCAGCAGCCCACTTAGGACTAGCGGAACCTACGAGCAGTACTTC.